This is a list of T cell receptor beta chains from one sample in a study of blood T cell repertoires in COVID-19. Sequenced by immunoSEQ multiplex PCR; TCRdb stores in-frame clones only, minus some. The repertoire holds about 270,000 clones, under 90% seen once, with around 9.2% in the top ten. The sample consisted of peripheral blood. The receptor source for this set is a human donor in a cohort sampled during active COVID-19. Both conserved end residues are part of each CDR3. A D gene is named only where the DNA matches it firmly. Only some rows state a clone size, as once, few, many or a class for expanded clones.

j_call,v_call,d_call,clone_size,cdr3_aa,cdr3_nt
TRBJ2-7,TRBV6-5,NA,NA,CASSYIGVHEQYF,TGTGCCAGCAGCTATATAGGGGTCCACGAGCAGTACTTC
TRBJ1-5,TRBV21-1,NA,NA,CASSTSMEQPQHF,TGTGCCAGCAGCACAAGTATGGAGCAGCCCCAGCATTTT
TRBJ2-7,TRBV5-1,NA,once,CASSLAGNYEQYF,TGCGCCAGCAGCTTGGCGGGAAACTACGAGCAGTACTTC
TRBJ2-4,TRBV2,NA,NA,CASSFLRAKNIQYF,TGTGCCAGCTCCTTTCTCCGGGCCAAAAACATTCAGTACTTC
TRBJ2-5,TRBV3-1/TRBV3-2,TRBD1,NA,CASSQKKDRVKTQYF,TGTGCCAGCAGCCAAAAAAAAGACAGGGTAAAGACCCAGTACTTC
TRBJ1-2,TRBV4-3,TRBD1,once,CASSQALTGGYSYGYTF,TGCGCCAGCAGCCAAGCTTTGACAGGGGGCTACAGTTATGGCTACACCTTC
TRBJ2-1,TRBV4-1,TRBD2,NA,CASSQAIAGGQNEQFF,TGCGCCAGCAGCCAAGCAATAGCGGGGGGGCAAAATGAGCAGTTCTTC
TRBJ2-3,TRBV4-1,NA,NA,CASSQDLGNRAADTQYF,TGCGCCAGCAGCCAAGATCTAGGTAATCGAGCCGCGGATACGCAGTATTTT
TRBJ2-1,TRBV7-3,TRBD2,NA,CASSSGTSGRLDEQFF,TGTGCCAGCAGCTCCGGGACTAGCGGGAGGTTGGATGAGCAGTTCTTC
TRBJ2-4,TRBV6-1,NA,NA,CASSETGVGKNIQYF,TGTGCCAGCAGTGAAACGGGGGTAGGAAAAAACATTCAGTACTTC
TRBJ2-3,TRBV11-3,NA,NA,CASSTPNTNADTQYF,TGTGCCAGCAGCACCCCAAACACCAACGCAGATACGCAGTATTTT
TRBJ1-5,TRBV6-1,NA,NA,CASSEAGLRPQHF,TGTGCCAGCAGTGAAGCGGGCTTGAGGCCCCAGCATTTT
TRBJ1-6,TRBV7-2,TRBD1,NA,CASSPRQGNNSPLHF,TGTGCCAGCAGCCCCCGACAGGGCAATAATTCACCCCTCCACTTT
TRBJ2-7,TRBV29-1,NA,NA,CSVPNPYRGSGNEQYF,TGCAGCGTTCCTAATCCCTACCGGGGTAGCGGCAACGAGCAGTACTTC
TRBJ1-1,TRBV7-2,NA,once,CASSSGQLGLSGAFF,TGTGCCAGCAGCTCCGGACAGTTGGGGCTATCTGGAGCTTTCTTT
TRBJ2-1,TRBV5-1,NA,NA,CASSLDNEQFF,TGCGCCAGCAGCCTCGACAATGAGCAGTTCTTC
TRBJ2-5,TRBV2,NA,NA,CASSERRVGGETQYF,TGTGCCAGCAGTGAACGTCGGGTTGGGGGGGAGACCCAGTACTTC
TRBJ2-2,TRBV6-6,NA,once,CASSYRGTNTGELFF,TGTGCCAGCAGTTACCGCGGCACGAACACCGGGGAGCTGTTTTTT
TRBJ2-6,TRBV6-2/TRBV6-3,NA,NA,CASSPGTSRRGANVLTF,TGTGCCAGCAGCCCTGGGACTTCCAGACGGGGGGCCAACGTCCTGACTTTC
TRBJ1-2,TRBV24-1,TRBD1,NA,CATSDSSRDSSNYGYTF,TGTGCCACCAGTGATTCGTCACGGGACAGCTCTAACTATGGCTACACCTTC
TRBJ1-6,TRBV28,NA,NA,CASSFRIHRIPWVGQQGEDSPLHF,TGTGCCAGCAGTTTTCGCATTCATCGTATCCCCTGGGTGGGGCAACAGGGAGAAGACTCACCCCTCCACTTT
TRBJ2-1,TRBV7-2,NA,few,CASSQDMEQFF,TGTGCCAGCAGCCAGGACATGGAGCAGTTCTTC
TRBJ2-1,TRBV7-9,TRBD2,once,CASSSLAGRSSYNEQFF,TGTGCCAGCAGCTCTTTAGCGGGCAGGAGCTCCTACAATGAGCAGTTCTTC
TRBJ2-7,TRBV11-2,NA,NA,CASSLSGSYEQYF,TGTGCCAGCAGCTTATCGGGAAGCTACGAGCAGTACTTC
TRBJ2-1,TRBV7-9,TRBD2,NA,CASSLGASGRNEQFF,TGTGCCAGCAGCTTAGGGGCTAGCGGAAGGAATGAGCAGTTCTTC
TRBJ2-7,TRBV27,NA,few,CASSFQIPYEQYF,TGTGCCAGCAGTTTCCAGATACCTTACGAGCAGTACTTC
TRBJ1-3,TRBV10-3,NA,NA,CAPPLSGNTIYF,TGTGCCCCTCCCCTCTCTGGAAACACCATATATTTT
TRBJ2-5,TRBV7-2,TRBD2,NA,CASSSMTSVHIGETQYF,TGTGCCAGCAGCTCAATGACTAGCGTTCATATAGGAGAGACCCAGTACTTC
TRBJ2-7,TRBV6-1,TRBD2,NA,CASSELTSGSFYEQYF,TGTGCCAGCAGTGAGCTAACTAGCGGGAGCTTCTACGAGCAGTACTTC
TRBJ2-2,TRBV6-4,NA,NA,CASSAKGQNTGELFF,TGTGCCAGCAGTGCCAAGGGACAGAACACCGGGGAGCTGTTTTTT
TRBJ2-1,TRBV7-2,NA,few,CASSALAVSYNEQFF,TGTGCCAGCAGCGCCTTAGCGGTATCCTACAATGAGCAGTTCTTC
TRBJ2-3,TRBV7-9,TRBD1,once,CASSPNPGQGGNTQYF,TGTGCCAGCAGCCCGAACCCGGGACAGGGCGGGAATACGCAGTATTTT
TRBJ1-2,TRBV19,NA,NA,CASSIVDRGYTF,TGTGCCAGTAGTATAGTAGACAGGGGCTACACCTTC
TRBJ2-1,TRBV2,NA,NA,CASSVGGRYNEQFF,TGTGCCAGCAGTGTTGGCGGGCGCTACAATGAGCAGTTCTTC
TRBJ1-2,TRBV3-1/TRBV3-2,NA,NA,CASSHGAGPSGYTF,TGTGCCAGCAGCCATGGGGCCGGGCCATCGGGCTACACCTTC
TRBJ1-2,TRBV3-1/TRBV3-2,NA,NA,CASSREQGHYGYTF,TGTGCCAGCAGCCGAGAGCAGGGTCACTATGGCTACACCTTC
TRBJ2-3,TRBV10-2,NA,NA,CASSPRAAIDTQYF,TGCGCCAGCAGTCCGCGGGCGGCTATAGATACGCAGTATTTT
TRBJ2-5,TRBV5-6,TRBD2,NA,CASSLFAGGTKETQYF,TGTGCCAGCAGCTTGTTCGCGGGGGGTACGAAAGAGACCCAGTACTTC
TRBJ2-3,TRBV7-9,TRBD2,NA,CASSGTGGASTDTQYF,TGTGCCAGCAGTGGGACGGGGGGTGCTAGCACAGATACGCAGTATTTT
TRBJ2-1,TRBV15,NA,few,CATSRDQGDEQFF,TGTGCCACCAGCAGGGACCAGGGCGATGAGCAGTTCTTC
TRBJ1-1,TRBV12-3/TRBV12-4,NA,NA,CASSPYMNTEAFF,TGTGCCAGCAGCCCCTATATGAACACTGAAGCTTTCTTT
TRBJ2-5,TRBV4-1,TRBD2,NA,CASSPRTSAVGETQYF,TGCGCCAGCAGCCCCAGGACTAGCGCGGTAGGAGAGACCCAGTACTTC
TRBJ2-7,TRBV12-3/TRBV12-4,TRBD1,NA,CASRPGQGEQYF,TGTGCCAGCAGGCCGGGACAGGGCGAGCAGTACTTC
TRBJ2-5,TRBV7-2,NA,few,CASSAGSLRGETQYF,TGTGCCAGCAGCGCAGGGTCTCTCCGGGGGGAGACCCAGTACTTC
TRBJ2-7,TRBV2,TRBD2,NA,CASSEEAGPYEQYF,TGTGCCAGCAGTGAGGAAGCGGGACCTTACGAGCAGTACTTC
TRBJ2-5,TRBV6-6,TRBD2,NA,CASRGLAEQETQYF,TGTGCCAGCAGGGGACTAGCAGAACAAGAGACCCAGTACTTC